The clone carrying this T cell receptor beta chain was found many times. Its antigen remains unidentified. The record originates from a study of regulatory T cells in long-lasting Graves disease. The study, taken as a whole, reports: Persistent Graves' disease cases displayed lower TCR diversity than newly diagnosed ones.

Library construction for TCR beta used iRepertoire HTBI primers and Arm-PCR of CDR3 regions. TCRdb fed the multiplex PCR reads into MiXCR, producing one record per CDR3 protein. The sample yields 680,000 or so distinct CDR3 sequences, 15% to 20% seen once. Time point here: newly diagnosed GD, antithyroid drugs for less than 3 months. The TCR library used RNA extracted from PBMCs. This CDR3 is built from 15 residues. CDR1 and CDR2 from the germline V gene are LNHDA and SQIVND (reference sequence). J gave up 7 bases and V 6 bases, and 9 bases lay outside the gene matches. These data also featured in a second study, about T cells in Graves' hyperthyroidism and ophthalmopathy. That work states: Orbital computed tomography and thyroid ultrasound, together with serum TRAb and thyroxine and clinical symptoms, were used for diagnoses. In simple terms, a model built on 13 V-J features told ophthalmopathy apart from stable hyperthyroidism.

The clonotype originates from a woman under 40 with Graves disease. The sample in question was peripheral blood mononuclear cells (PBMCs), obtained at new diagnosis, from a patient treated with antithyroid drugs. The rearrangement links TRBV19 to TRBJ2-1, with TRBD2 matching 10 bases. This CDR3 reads CASRRTLAGVNEQFF. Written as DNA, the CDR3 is TGTGCCAGTAGAAGGACCCTAGCGGGAGTAAATGAGCAGTTCTTC.